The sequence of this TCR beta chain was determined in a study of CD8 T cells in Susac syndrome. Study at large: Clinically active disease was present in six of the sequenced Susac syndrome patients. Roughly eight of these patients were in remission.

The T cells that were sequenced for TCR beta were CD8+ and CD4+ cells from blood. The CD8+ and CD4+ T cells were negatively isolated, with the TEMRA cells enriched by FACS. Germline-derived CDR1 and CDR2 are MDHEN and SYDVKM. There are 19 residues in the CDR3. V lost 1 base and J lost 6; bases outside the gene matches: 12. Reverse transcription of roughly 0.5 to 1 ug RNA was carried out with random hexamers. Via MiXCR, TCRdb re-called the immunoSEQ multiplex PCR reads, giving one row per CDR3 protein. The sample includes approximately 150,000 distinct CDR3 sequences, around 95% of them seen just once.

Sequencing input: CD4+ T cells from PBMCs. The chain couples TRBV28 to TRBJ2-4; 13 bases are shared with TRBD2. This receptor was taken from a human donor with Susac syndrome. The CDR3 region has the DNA TGTGCCAGCAGTTTATCCCCTCCTGGACTAGCGGGAGTGGGAAACATTCAGTACTTC. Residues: CASSLSPPGLAGVGNIQYF.